This T cell receptor (beta chain) was profiled in a study of control samples from healthy donors and cancer patients. Here immunoSEQ multiplex PCR was the method, and the copy in TCRdb shows in-frame clones only, minus some. This table holds roughly 400,000 clones, roughly 90% found once. The CDR3 loop spans 12 amino acids. Germline CDR1 is SQVTM and CDR2 is ANQGSEA. V was trimmed by 0 bases and J by 7 bases, leaving 9 bases between them. This rearrangement joins TRBV29-1 to TRBJ1-1; a weak D match, TRBD1 (5 bases). Sample: PBMCs. The receptor was derived from a man aged 35-49 years with head and neck cancer. In DNA, the CDR3 is TGCAGCGTTGAAGATCGGGGGTTTGAAGCTTTCTTT. Protein sequence: CSVEDRGFEAFF.